The source of this T cell receptor beta chain is a study of T cell repertoires in cytomegalovirus infection. Study summary: CMV infection together with matching HLA type was indicated by public TCR beta signatures. The study's findings and limits: The study identified carriers of CMV plus the relevant HLA from cumulative public TCR beta family frequency. Dominating the ex vivo response were TCR beta clonotypes that were CMV-specific and HLA-C-restricted.

One entry per CDR3 protein results from TCRdb running MiXCR on the reads. The profile shows about 360,000 distinct CDR3 sequences, 15% to 20% of them singletons. This clonotype appeared once. Antigen: not known. Sequencing input: PBMCs. The origin of this receptor is a human donor in good health (CMV status not recorded). Some clones in this sample may be carry-over from other donors' samples.

The CDR3 nucleotides read TGCAGTGCCGAGAACCGAGATACGCAGTATTTT. Protein sequence: CSAENRDTQYF. The chain uses TRBV20-1 and TRBJ2-3, with D hard to call. Germline V gene data show CDR1 as DFQATT and CDR2 as SNEGSKA (reference sequence). Trimming stripped 6 bases from V and 5 bases from J, with 9 bases between. The CDR3 extends over 11 amino acids.